This paragraph covers one T cell receptor beta chain sequence. Some clones are missing from TCRdb's copy, which holds only in-frame ones; the method was immunoSEQ multiplex PCR. The repertoire holds 250,000 to 350,000 clones, with approximately 91% as singletons. The data belong to a study of blood T cell repertoires in COVID-19. Study-wide background: Sites across the United States, Italy and Spain contributed samples from acute and convalescent COVID-19.

The clonotype originates from a woman aged 55-75 years with acute or convalescent COVID-19. The specimen was peripheral blood.

CDR3 residues: CASSFPGSNQPQHF. In DNA form, the CDR3 reads TGTGCCAGTAGTTTCCCAGGTAGCAATCAGCCCCAGCATTTT. The rearrangement joins TRBV19 to TRBJ1-5; no definite D call. Looked up from germline, CDR1 is LNHDA and CDR2 is SQIVND (reference sequence). V gave up 5 bases and J gave up 0 bases, with 8 bases separating them. This CDR3 has 14 amino acids. Full variable domain (outside the CDR3, taken from reference TRBV19 and TRBJ1-5): DGGITQSPKYLFRKEGQNVTLSCEQNLNHDAMYWYRQDPGQGLRLIYYSQIVNDFQKGDIAEGYSVSREKKESFPLTVTSAQKNPTAFYLCASSFPGSNQPQHFGDGTRLSIL.